A single sample is the source of the 17 T cell receptor beta chains below, sequenced in a study of CD8 T cells in Susac syndrome. Reverse transcription of about 0.45 to 1 ug RNA was carried out with random hexamers. TCRdb re-called the immunoSEQ multiplex PCR reads through MiXCR, storing one row per CDR3 protein. Among 300,000 or so distinct CDR3 sequences listed, approximately 90% were seen once. Sequencing was done on a sample of CD4+ T cells from PBMCs. These receptors were collected from a human donor with multiple sclerosis.

This clonotype was seen just once. The CDR3 protein is CASSLFEGSNQPQHF. CDR3 nucleotide sequence: TGTGCCAGCTCACTCTTCGAGGGAAGCAATCAGCCCCAGCATTTT. This chain connects TRBV18 to TRBJ1-5; D not certain. V was cut by 4 bases and J by 1 base, with 11 bases left in between. CDR3 length equals 15 residues. CDR1 and CDR2 from the germline V gene are KGHSH and LQKENI.

This chain connects TRBV7-9 to TRBJ2-7; D is unclear. The CDR3 spans 13 residues. Trimming removed 3 bases from V and 7 bases from J, with 13 bases in between. Germline CDR1 reads SEHNR; CDR2 reads FQNEAQ (reference sequence). The CDR3 DNA reads TGTGCCAGCAGCTTCACTGGGGTCAGTGAGCAGTACTTC. It is translated as CASSFTGVSEQYF.

The V and J genes are TRBV6-1 and TRBJ1-3; tentative D call: TRBD1 (5 bases). This CDR3 contains 16 residues. V lost 4 bases and J 0 bases, leaving 13 bases between the germline ends. CDR1 is MNHNS, CDR2 SASEGT, per germline. DNA for the CDR3: TGTGCCAGCAGTGGGTTTGCAGGGTCCTCTGGAAACACCATATATTTT. Its translation: CASSGFAGSSGNTIYF.

V is TRBV29-1 and J is TRBJ2-2; perhaps TRBD1 as D (6 bases). From germline, CDR1 is SQVTM and CDR2 ANQGSEA. This CDR3 contains 14 residues. V dropped 6 bases and J dropped 1 base, with 12 bases sitting between them. Here the CDR3 DNA reads TGCAGCGTCGGAGTACAGGGGAACACCGGGGAGCTGTTTTTT. Translating it yields CSVGVQGNTGELFF.

The chain couples TRBV11-2 to TRBJ2-1, with a possible D match to TRBD1 (6 bases). Trimming took 5 bases from V and 9 from J, leaving 20 bases between them. CDR1 SGHAT and CDR2 FQNNGV come from the germline V gene. CDR3 size: 15 residues. The CDR3 DNA follows: TGTGCCAGCAGCCCACAGGGTTTTGGGAGTGGTGAGCAGTTCTTC. Its protein is CASSPQGFGSGEQFF. The full variable domain, in which reference TRBV11-2 and TRBJ2-1 provide the parts outside the CDR3, is EAGVAQSPRYKIIEKRQSVAFWCNPISGHATLYWYQQILGQGPKLLIQFQNNGVVDDSQLPKDRFSAERLKGVDSTLKIQPAKLEDSAVYLCASSPQGFGSGEQFFGPGTRLTVL.

In its sample, this clonotype was seen once. V is TRBV30 and J is TRBJ2-7; a weak D match, TRBD1 (7 bases). CDR3 length equals 13 residues. Per the germline V gene, CDR1 is GTSNPN and CDR2 is SVGIG (reference sequence). Trimming left V 5 bases short and J 7 bases short, with 18 bases between. As DNA, the CDR3 is TGTGCCTGGGGCGGGACAGTCCGGGAAGAGCAGTACTTC. It translates to CAWGGTVREEQYF.

The chain recombines TRBV7-3 with TRBJ2-1; no reliable D call. The length of the CDR3 is 15 residues. Per germline, CDR1 SGHTA and CDR2 FQGTGA. V lost 0 bases and J lost 5, with 11 bases in between. The CDR3 here is CASSLTPIGNNEQFF. The DNA of the CDR3 is TGTGCCAGCAGCTTAACCCCTATAGGGAACAATGAGCAGTTCTTC. Filled out from reference TRBV7-3 and TRBJ2-1, the complete variable domain reads GAGVSQTPSNKVTEKGKYVELRCDPISGHTALYWYRQSLGQGPEFLIYFQGTGAADDSGLPNDRFFAVRPEGSVSTLKIQRTERGDSAVYLCASSLTPIGNNEQFFGPGTRLTVL.

V and J are TRBV23-1 and TRBJ1-5; 7 bases agree with TRBD1. TRBV23-1 counts as an open reading frame of uncertain function. Trimming took 1 base from V and 6 from J; bases not matched to a gene: 12. This CDR3 has 17 amino acids. This chain's CDR3 is CASSQLEKQGKGQPQHF. The CDR3, as DNA: TGCGCCAGCAGTCAATTGGAAAAACAGGGGAAGGGTCAGCCCCAGCATTTT.

The chain is built from TRBV6-5 and TRBJ1-1; D gene ambiguous. This CDR3 region has 14 residues. Trimming shortened V by 5 bases and J by 4 bases, and 14 bases separated the two germline ends. The germline V gene encodes CDR1 MNHEY and CDR2 SVGAGI. CDR3 sequence: CASSQPSEGTEAFF. In nucleotides, the CDR3 is TGTGCCAGCAGTCAACCATCCGAGGGCACTGAAGCTTTCTTT.

The V and J genes are TRBV6-5 and TRBJ2-4; D unclear. CDR3 length: 13 residues. Germline CDR1 reads MNHEY; CDR2 reads SVGAGI. V was shortened by 5 bases and J by 0 bases, with 5 bases between the two germline ends. The CDR3 reads CASSPVAKNIQYF. CDR3 in DNA: TGTGCCAGCAGTCCGGTAGCCAAAAACATTCAGTACTTC.

The chain couples TRBV12-3 or TRBV12-4 to TRBJ1-1, with D perhaps TRBD1 (5 bases). Trimming removed 3 bases at V and 3 bases at J, with 14 bases between. CDR3 length: 15 residues. The CDR3 DNA follows: TGTGCCAGCAGTTTGAGCGTCAGGGCGGACACTGAAGCTTTCTTT. Its protein is CASSLSVRADTEAFF.

The rearrangement links TRBV9 to TRBJ2-1; weak D call: TRBD2 (5 bases). The ends were cut back, 6 bases at V and 8 bases at J, with 15 bases in the middle. Looked up from germline, CDR1 is SGDLS and CDR2 is YYNGEE. The CDR3 consists of 13 residues. For the CDR3, the DNA is TGTGCCAGCACGCGGGTTTCGTCCTATGAGCAGTTCTTC. This codes for CASTRVSSYEQFF.

This chain links TRBV2 with TRBJ2-5; TRBD2 matches at 8 bases. The CDR3 spans 15 residues. Unmatched junction bases numbered 10, after V lost 8 bases and J lost 2 bases. Germline CDR1 SNHLY, CDR2 FYNNEI. Here the CDR3 reads CASCIREGIQETQYF. In nucleotides, the CDR3 is TGTGCCAGCTGTATCCGGGAGGGAATTCAAGAGACCCAGTACTTC.

This sequence joins TRBV12-3 or TRBV12-4 and TRBJ1-5; 7 bases line up with TRBD1. This CDR3 has 15 residues. V lost 5 bases to trimming and J lost 1 base; unmatched junction nucleotides: 5. CDR3 DNA: TGTGCCAGCAGTCTCAGGGGGGAGAGCAATCAGCCCCAGCATTTT. This translates into CASSLRGESNQPQHF.

V and J are TRBV11-2 and TRBJ2-1, with a weak D call TRBD2 (6 bases). The CDR3 runs 18 residues. The germline V and J ends were trimmed by 1 base and 0 bases, with 16 bases remaining between them. The germline V gene encodes CDR1 SGHAT and CDR2 FQNNGV. CDR3 sequence (DNA): TGTGCCAGCAGCTTAGTGTTGGGGGGTGGCCTCTCCTACAATGAGCAGTTCTTC. Encoded protein: CASSLVLGGGLSYNEQFF.

V gene TRBV3-1 combines with J gene TRBJ2-2; TRBD1 aligns across 7 bases. CDR3 length: 14 amino acids. Trimming took 4 bases from V and 4 from J; bases not matched to a gene: 3. The germline CDR1 and CDR2 sequences are LGHDT and YNNKEL (reference sequence). The CDR3 sequence: CASSPWTGTGELFF. DNA for the CDR3: TGTGCCAGCAGCCCCTGGACAGGCACCGGGGAGCTGTTTTTT.

The chain has TRBV20-1 and TRBJ1-1; no firm D call. This CDR3 spans 11 amino acids. V lost 4 bases and J lost 3, with 6 bases in between. Germline assignment: CDR1 DFQATT and CDR2 SNEGSKA (reference sequence). The CDR3 protein is CSATAHTEAFF. CDR3 DNA: TGCAGTGCTACGGCCCACACTGAAGCTTTCTTT.